This TCR beta chain emerged from a study of sequential checkpoint blockade in melanoma. Across the whole study: After nivolumab or ipilimumab alone, twenty-two patients had week-13 rebiopsies.

Treatment: randomized to nivolumab then ipilimumab (arm A) or the reverse (arm B). Clones were sequenced by immunoSEQ multiplex PCR, and TCRdb holds only the in-frame ones, with some missing. Counted here are about 5,000 clones, under 20% occurring once; the ten biggest clones make up around 9.4%. This CDR3 contains 17 residues. Per the germline V gene, CDR1 is GTSNPN and CDR2 is SVGIG (reference sequence). Germline trimming cut 0 bases from V and 6 bases from J; bases unmatched to any gene: 13. The receptor's source is a human donor with melanoma. This sequence joins TRBV30 and TRBJ2-2; 7 nucleotides align to TRBD1. Sample: tumor tissue (inferred from file names), taken from a patient given nivolumab and ipilimumab in sequence. CDR3: CAWSVKRHRGDSGELFF. CDR3 nucleotides: TGTGCCTGGAGTGTAAAAAGGCACAGGGGAGACTCCGGGGAGCTGTTTTTT.